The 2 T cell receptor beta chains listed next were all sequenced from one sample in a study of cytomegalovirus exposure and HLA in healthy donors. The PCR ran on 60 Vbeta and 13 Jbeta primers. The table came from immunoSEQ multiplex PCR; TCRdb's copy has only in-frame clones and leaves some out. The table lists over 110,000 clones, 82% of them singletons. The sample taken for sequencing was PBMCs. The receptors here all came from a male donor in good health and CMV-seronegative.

CDR3 DNA sequence: TGTGCCAGCAGCCTGGTCCCGACAGAGAACTACGAGCAGTACTTC. It encodes CASSLVPTENYEQYF. The V call is TRBV11-2, the J call TRBJ2-7, with D possibly matching TRBD1 (5 bases). CDR3 length: 15 amino acids. CDR1 is SGHAT and CDR2 is FQNNGV in the germline V gene. Trimming stripped 5 bases from V and 3 bases from J, with 17 bases between.

The CDR3 region has the DNA TGTGCCAGCAGTTACCGGACTAGCGGGAGAATCTACAATGAGCAGTTCTTC. Amino acids: CASSYRTSGRIYNEQFF. The J gene is TRBJ2-1, the V gene TRBV27; 13 bases are a match to TRBD2. V gave up 4 bases and J gave up 3 bases; unmatched junction bases: 6. Per germline, CDR1 MNHEY and CDR2 SMNVEV (reference sequence). The CDR3 extends over 17 amino acids.